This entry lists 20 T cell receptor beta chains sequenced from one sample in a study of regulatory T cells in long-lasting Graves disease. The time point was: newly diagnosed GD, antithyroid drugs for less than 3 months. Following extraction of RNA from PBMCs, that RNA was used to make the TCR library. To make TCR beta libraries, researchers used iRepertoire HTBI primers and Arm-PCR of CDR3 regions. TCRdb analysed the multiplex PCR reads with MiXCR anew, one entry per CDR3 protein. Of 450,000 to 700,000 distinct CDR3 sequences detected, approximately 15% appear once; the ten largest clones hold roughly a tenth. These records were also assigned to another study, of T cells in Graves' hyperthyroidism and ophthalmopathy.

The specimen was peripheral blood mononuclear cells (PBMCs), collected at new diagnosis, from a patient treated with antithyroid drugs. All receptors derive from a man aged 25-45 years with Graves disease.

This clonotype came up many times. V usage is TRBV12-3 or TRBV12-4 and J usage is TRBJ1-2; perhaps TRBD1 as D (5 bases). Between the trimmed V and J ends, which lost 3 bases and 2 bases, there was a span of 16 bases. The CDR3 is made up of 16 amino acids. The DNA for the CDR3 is TGTGCCAGCAGTTTTAGGGGCATATCGGTCAACTATGGCTACACCTTC. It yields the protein CASSFRGISVNYGYTF.

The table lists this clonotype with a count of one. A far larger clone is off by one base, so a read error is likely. CDR3 loop: CASSLSSGRGSEQFF. The CDR3 DNA follows: TGTGCCAGCAGCCTATCAAGCGGGAGAGGAAGTGAGCAGTTCTTC. The chain is built from TRBV2 and TRBJ2-5; 8 bases agree with TRBD2. The end of the DNA is better explained by TRBJ2-1, so the J call may be wrong. CDR1 and CDR2 (germline): SNHLY, FYNNEI. CDR3 length equals 15 residues.

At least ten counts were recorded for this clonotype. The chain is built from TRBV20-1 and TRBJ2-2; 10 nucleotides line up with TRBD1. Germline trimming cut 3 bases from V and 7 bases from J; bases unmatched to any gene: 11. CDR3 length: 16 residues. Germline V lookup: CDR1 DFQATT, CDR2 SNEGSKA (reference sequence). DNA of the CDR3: TGCAGTGCTAGCCCAGTAGGGACAGGGGATAGCGGGGAGCTGTTTTTT. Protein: CSASPVGTGDSGELFF.

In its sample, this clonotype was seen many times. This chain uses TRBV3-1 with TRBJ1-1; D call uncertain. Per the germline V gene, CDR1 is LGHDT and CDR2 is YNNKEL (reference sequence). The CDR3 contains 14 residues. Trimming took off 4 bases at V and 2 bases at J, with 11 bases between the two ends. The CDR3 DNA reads TGTGCCAGCAGCCGGACCCGGCGAAACACTGAAGCTTTCTTT. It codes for CASSRTRRNTEAFF.

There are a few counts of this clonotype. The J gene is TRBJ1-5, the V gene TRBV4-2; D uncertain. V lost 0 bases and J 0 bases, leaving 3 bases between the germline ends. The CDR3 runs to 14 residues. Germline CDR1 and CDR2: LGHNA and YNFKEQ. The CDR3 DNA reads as TGTGCCAGCAGCCAAGATGTTAGCAATCAGCCCCAGCATTTT. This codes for CASSQDVSNQPQHF.

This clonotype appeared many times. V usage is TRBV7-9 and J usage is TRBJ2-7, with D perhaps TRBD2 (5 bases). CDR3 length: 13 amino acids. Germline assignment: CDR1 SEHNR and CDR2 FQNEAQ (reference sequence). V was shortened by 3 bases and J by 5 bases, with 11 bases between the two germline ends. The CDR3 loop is CASSFGPGNEQYF. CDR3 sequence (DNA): TGTGCCAGCAGCTTCGGTCCCGGGAACGAGCAGTACTTC.

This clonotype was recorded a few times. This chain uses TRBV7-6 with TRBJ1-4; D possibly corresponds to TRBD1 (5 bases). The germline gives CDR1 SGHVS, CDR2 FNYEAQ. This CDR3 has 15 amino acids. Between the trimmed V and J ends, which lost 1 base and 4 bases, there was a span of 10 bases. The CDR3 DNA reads TGTGCCAGCAGCTTAGTGGCGACAGTTAATGAAAAACTGTTTTTT. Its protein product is CASSLVATVNEKLFF.

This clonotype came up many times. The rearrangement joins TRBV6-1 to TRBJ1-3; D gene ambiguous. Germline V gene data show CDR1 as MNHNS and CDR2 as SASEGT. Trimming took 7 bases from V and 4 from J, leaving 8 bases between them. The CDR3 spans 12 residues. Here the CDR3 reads CASMRRGNTIYF. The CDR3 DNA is TGTGCCAGCATGCGTCGCGGAAACACCATATATTTT.

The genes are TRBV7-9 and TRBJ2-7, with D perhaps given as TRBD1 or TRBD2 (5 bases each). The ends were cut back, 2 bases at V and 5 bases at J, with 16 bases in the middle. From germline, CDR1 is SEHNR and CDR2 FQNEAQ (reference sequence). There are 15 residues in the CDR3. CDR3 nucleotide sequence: TGTGCCAGCAGCTTATGGGACGGTAGAGGTGACGAGCAGTACTTC. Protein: CASSLWDGRGDEQYF.

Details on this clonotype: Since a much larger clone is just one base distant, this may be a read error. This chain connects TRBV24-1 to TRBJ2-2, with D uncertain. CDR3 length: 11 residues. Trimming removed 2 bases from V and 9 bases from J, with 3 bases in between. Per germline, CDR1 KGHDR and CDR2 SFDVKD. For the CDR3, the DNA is TGTGCCACCAGTGATTCCTGGGAGCTGTTTTTT. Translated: CATSDSWELFF.

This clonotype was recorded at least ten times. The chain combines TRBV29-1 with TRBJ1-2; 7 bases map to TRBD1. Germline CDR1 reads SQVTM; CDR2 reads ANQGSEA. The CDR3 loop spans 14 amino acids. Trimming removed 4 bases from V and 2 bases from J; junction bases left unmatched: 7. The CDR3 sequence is CSVVRDSQNYGYTF. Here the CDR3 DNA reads TGCAGCGTTGTTCGGGACAGCCAAAACTATGGCTACACCTTC.

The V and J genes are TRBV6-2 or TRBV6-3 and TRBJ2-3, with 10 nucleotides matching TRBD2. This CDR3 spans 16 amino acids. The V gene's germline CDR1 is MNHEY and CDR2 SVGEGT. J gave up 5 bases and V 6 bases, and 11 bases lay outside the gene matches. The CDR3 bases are TGTGCCAGCAGCAGAGGGGCTAGCGGGAGTCAAGATACGCAGTATTTT. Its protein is CASSRGASGSQDTQYF.

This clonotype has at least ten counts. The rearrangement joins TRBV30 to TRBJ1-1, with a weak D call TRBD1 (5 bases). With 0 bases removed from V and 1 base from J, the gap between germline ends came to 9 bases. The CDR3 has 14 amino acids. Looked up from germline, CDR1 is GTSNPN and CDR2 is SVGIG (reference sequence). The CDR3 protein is CAWSVITGNTEAFF. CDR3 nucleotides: TGTGCCTGGAGTGTAATCACAGGGAACACTGAAGCTTTCTTT.

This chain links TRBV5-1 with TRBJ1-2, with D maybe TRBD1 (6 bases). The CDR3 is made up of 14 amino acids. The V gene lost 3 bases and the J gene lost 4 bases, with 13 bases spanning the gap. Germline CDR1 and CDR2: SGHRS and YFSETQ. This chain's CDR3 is CASSSAGGIYGYTF. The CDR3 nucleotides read TGCGCCAGCAGCTCCGCGGGGGGCATCTATGGCTACACCTTC. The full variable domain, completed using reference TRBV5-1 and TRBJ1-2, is KAGVTQTPRYLIKTRGQQVTLSCSPISGHRSVSWYQQTPGQGLQFLFEYFSETQRNKGNFPGRFSGRQFSNSRSEMNVSTLELGDSALYLCASSSAGGIYGYTFGSGTRLTVV.

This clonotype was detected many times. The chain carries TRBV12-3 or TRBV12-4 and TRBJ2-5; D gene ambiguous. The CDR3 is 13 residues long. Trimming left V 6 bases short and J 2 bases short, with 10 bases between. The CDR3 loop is CASSPSGQETQYF. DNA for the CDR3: TGTGCCAGCAGCCCCTCCGGTCAAGAGACCCAGTACTTC.

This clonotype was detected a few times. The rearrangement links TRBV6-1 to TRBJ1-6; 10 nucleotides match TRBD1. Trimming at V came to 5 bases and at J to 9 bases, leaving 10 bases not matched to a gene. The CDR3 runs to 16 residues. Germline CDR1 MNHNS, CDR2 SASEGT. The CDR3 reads CASSPQDRGAASPLHF. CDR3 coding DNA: TGTGCCAGCAGTCCCCAGGACAGGGGGGCCGCTTCACCCCTCCACTTT.

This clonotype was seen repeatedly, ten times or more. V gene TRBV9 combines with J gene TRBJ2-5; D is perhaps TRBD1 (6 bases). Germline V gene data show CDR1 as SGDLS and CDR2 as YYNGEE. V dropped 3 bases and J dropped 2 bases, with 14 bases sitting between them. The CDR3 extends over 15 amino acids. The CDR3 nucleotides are TGTGCCAGCAGCGCAGGGCAGGGGCGGCAAGAGACCCAGTACTTC. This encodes CASSAGQGRQETQYF.

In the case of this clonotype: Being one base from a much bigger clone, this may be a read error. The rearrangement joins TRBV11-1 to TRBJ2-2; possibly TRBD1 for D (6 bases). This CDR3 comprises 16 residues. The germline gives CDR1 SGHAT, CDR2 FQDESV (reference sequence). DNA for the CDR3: TGTGCCAGCAGCTTAGTTACAGGGCCGAACACCGGGGAGCCGTTTTTT. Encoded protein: CASSLVTGPNTGEPFF.

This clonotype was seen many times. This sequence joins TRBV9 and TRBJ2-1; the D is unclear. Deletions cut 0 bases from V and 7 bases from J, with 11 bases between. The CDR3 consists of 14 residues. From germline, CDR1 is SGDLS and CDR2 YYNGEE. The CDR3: CASSVALPPNEQFF. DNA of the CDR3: TGTGCCAGCAGCGTAGCTTTGCCCCCGAATGAGCAGTTCTTC.

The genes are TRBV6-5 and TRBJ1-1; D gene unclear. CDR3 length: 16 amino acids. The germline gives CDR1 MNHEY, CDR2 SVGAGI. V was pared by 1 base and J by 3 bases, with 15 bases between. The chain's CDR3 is CASSYYPLTGDTEAFF. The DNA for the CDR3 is TGTGCCAGCAGTTACTACCCGTTGACGGGAGACACTGAAGCTTTCTTT.